The sequence of this T cell receptor beta chain was determined in a study of blood T cell repertoires in COVID-19. The overall study: Some COVID-19 samples were acute and others convalescent; all came from the United States, Italy and Spain. Nucleic acid was either cDNA or gDNA, and it came from T cells, B-cell-depleted T cells, or PBMCs.

Seattle-derived patients entered the study during active infection and were followed longitudinally. The CDR3 has 16 amino acids. Germline V gives CDR1 KGHSH, CDR2 LQKENI. V was cut by 3 bases and J by 3 bases, with 17 bases left in between. Authors' analysis steps: Researchers report that nucleated cell counts were estimated from reference gene primer amplification. TCRdb's table, derived via immunoSEQ multiplex PCR, lists solely in-frame clones and lacks some. V and J calls plus clone size are reproduced from that table; the DNA served to infer D and trimming. The table has more than 45,000 clones, under 90% seen once.

The rearrangement links TRBV18 to TRBJ1-1, with D hard to call. The sample consisted of peripheral blood. This TCR was sampled from a woman aged 80 or older with COVID-19, enrolled during active disease. The CDR3 is CASSPDGVLRDTEAFF. CDR3 DNA: TGTGCCAGCTCACCGGACGGGGTCCTTCGGGACACTGAAGCTTTCTTT. Drawing the rest from reference TRBV18 and TRBJ1-1, the complete variable domain is NAGVMQNPRHLVRRRGQEARLRCSPMKGHSHVYWYRQLPEEGLKFMVYLQKENIIDESGMPKERFSAEFPKEGPSILRIQQVVRGDSAAYFCASSPDGVLRDTEAFFGQGTRLTVV.